Listed below are T cell receptor beta chains from one sample, sequenced in a study of CD8+ T cells in alopecia areata. The table came from immunoSEQ multiplex PCR; TCRdb's copy has only in-frame clones and leaves some out. This table has about 250,000 clones, about 62% appearing once. Sequenced material: CD4+ T cells sorted from blood, taken around week 53, from a patient treated with tofacitinib. The receptors derive from a human donor with alopecia areata. Both conserved end residues are trimmed from each CDR3. Each record gives: J gene, V gene, CDR3 protein.

TRBJ1-2	TRBV29-1	SVRQGANYGYT
TRBJ2-1	TRBV5-6	ASSLRTSVYNEQF
TRBJ2-3	TRBV7-2	AGRAGVHISTDTQY
TRBJ2-1	TRBV2	ASIWTSGLSSYNEQF
TRBJ2-1	TRBV5-1	ASSPPGLVGNEQF
TRBJ2-7	TRBV13	ASSARDLFSYEQY
TRBJ1-2	TRBV4-1	ASSGPDTNYGYT
TRBJ2-5	TRBV14	ASSQVSGETQY
TRBJ1-1	TRBV5-1	ASSLVGTDTEAF
TRBJ2-3	TRBV9	ASSVATGGGTDTQY
TRBJ2-4	TRBV5-1	ASSLEGPKNIQY
TRBJ1-6	TRBV27	ASSTHSSPLH
TRBJ1-3	TRBV30	AWSVNSGNTIY
TRBJ2-1	TRBV7-8	ASSYPIVRRNEQF
TRBJ2-2	TRBV4-1	ASSQNFLNTGELF
TRBJ2-3	TRBV7-9	ASSPEKLRGRADTQY
TRBJ1-2	TRBV27	ASGRQGRNYGYT
TRBJ1-2	TRBV9	ASSVGSVTYGYT
TRBJ1-6	TRBV30	AWSVSGAGNSPLH
TRBJ2-6	TRBV7-9	ASSLEGLAKGANVLT
TRBJ2-1	TRBV5-1	ASRLDRYNEQF
TRBJ1-6	TRBV23-1	ASTFALWGLSPLH
TRBJ2-6	TRBV7-2	ASSLRTGANVLT
TRBJ2-1	TRBV27	ASSLARGDYNEQF
TRBJ1-6	TRBV6-5	ASSSHDRLNGSPLH
TRBJ2-7	TRBV29-1	SVEIRREDGQY
TRBJ2-1	TRBV5-1	ASSPRNEQF
TRBJ2-7	TRBV5-1	ASSADNSYEQY
TRBJ2-7	TRBV4-1	ASSQDQGGPYEQY
TRBJ1-1	TRBV7-6	ASSLLTNTEAF
TRBJ2-3	TRBV9	ASSVGQGRTDTQY
TRBJ2-7	TRBV11-3	ASSLGRGYEQY
TRBJ2-4	TRBV30	AWGPGAKNIQY
TRBJ1-2	TRBV5-6	ASSGRTGGAIYGYT
TRBJ1-5	TRBV2	ASSEVASAVQPQH
TRBJ2-7	TRBV6-1	ASSADPLEQY
TRBJ2-1	TRBV29-1	SVRTRGAYNEQF
TRBJ1-1	TRBV6-6	ASSVRDSMNTEAF
TRBJ2-7	TRBV5-4	ASSFWTGGPYEQY
TRBJ1-2	TRBV4-3	ASSQGLGGYT
TRBJ2-1	TRBV15	ATSLTVHEQF
TRBJ2-2	TRBV15	ATSRLGVGELF
TRBJ2-3	TRBV7-8	ASSLARTSGPTDTQY
TRBJ2-6	TRBV29-1	SVLGDTFFSGANVLT
TRBJ1-5	TRBV28	ASRRTWGNQPQH
TRBJ1-4	TRBV29-1	SVLQGPNEKLF
TRBJ2-7	TRBV9	ASSVGTGTGEQY
TRBJ2-1	TRBV10-3	AIGPGTGADNEQF
TRBJ1-5	TRBV6-5	ASSPEGGNQPQH
TRBJ1-5	TRBV5-1	ASSLDGSDQPQH
TRBJ1-2	TRBV29-1	SVGIVGQGYT